Listed below are T cell receptor beta chains from one sample, sequenced in a study of blood T cell repertoires in COVID-19. Libraries were prepared by immunoSEQ multiplex PCR; TCRdb keeps only in-frame clonotypes and omits some of them. The sample has roughly 290,000 clones; 89% are singletons. The specimen was peripheral blood. These receptor sequences come from an older woman with acute or convalescent COVID-19. Each CDR3 is given with its conserved first and last residue. The D gene is left open where the match is weak. Rows may omit the clone size; those that give it use once, few, many or a size class.

d_call,v_call,j_call,clone_size,cdr3_length,cdr3_aa,cdr3_nt
TRBD1,TRBV15,TRBJ2-5,.,16,CATSRVVRQGEGAQYF,TGTGCCACCAGCAGAGTGGTGCGACAGGGCGAAGGGGCCCAGTACTTC
.,TRBV29-1,TRBJ1-2,.,15,CSVVLRGGHNYGYTF,TGCAGCGTTGTCCTGAGGGGGGGCCATAACTATGGCTACACCTTC
TRBD1,TRBV10-3,TRBJ1-4,.,13,CAIRQGNNEKLFF,TGTGCCATCAGACAGGGGAATAATGAAAAACTGTTTTTT
.,TRBV7-2,TRBJ1-6,.,15,CASSFMTGNNSPLHF,TGTGCCAGCAGCTTCATGACAGGAAATAATTCACCCCTCCACTTT
TRBD1,TRBV6-5,TRBJ2-5,few,16,CASSYSGTGGFGTQYF,TGTGCCAGCAGTTACTCCGGGACAGGGGGGTTCGGGACCCAGTACTTC
.,TRBV4-2,TRBJ2-7,few,15,CASSSSAGSSYEQYF,TGTGCCAGCAGCTCCTCAGCAGGAAGTTCCTACGAGCAGTACTTC
TRBD1,TRBV10-3,TRBJ2-2,.,14,CAIRTGQGPGELFF,TGTGCCATCAGGACCGGACAGGGTCCCGGGGAGCTGTTTTTT
.,TRBV29-1,TRBJ1-3,.,15,CSVDLTGSPGNTIYF,TGCAGCGTTGACCTAACAGGGAGTCCCGGAAACACCATATATTTT
TRBD1,TRBV6-5,TRBJ1-4,.,13,CASRSQGNEKLFF,TGTGCCAGCAGGTCACAGGGGAATGAAAAACTGTTTTTT
TRBD2,TRBV24-1,TRBJ2-5,.,21,CATSDSVSSWTSGTFQETQYF,TGTGCCACCAGTGATTCCGTTTCCTCCTGGACTAGCGGGACCTTCCAAGAGACCCAGTACTTC
TRBD1,TRBV4-2,TRBJ2-1,.,16,CASSQAQGSSYNEQFF,TGTGCCAGCAGCCAAGCACAGGGGAGTTCCTACAATGAGCAGTTCTTC
.,TRBV27,TRBJ2-7,.,12,CASSLSPGEQYF,TGTGCCAGCAGTTTATCCCCGGGGGAGCAGTACTTC
.,TRBV25-1,TRBJ1-1,.,15,CASSDVQGGNTEAFF,TGTGCCAGCAGTGACGTTCAGGGTGGGAACACTGAAGCTTTCTTT
.,TRBV6-8,TRBJ1-1,.,14,CASRRQAVYTEAFF,TGTGCCAGCAGACGACAGGCTGTGTACACTGAAGCTTTCTTT
TRBD1,TRBV15,TRBJ1-2,once,14,CATSKLDREYGYTF,TGTGCCACCAGCAAACTGGACAGGGAGTATGGCTACACCTTC
.,TRBV7-6,TRBJ1-5,once,17,CASSAGPFSGGNQPQHF,TGTGCCAGCAGCGCGGGACCCTTCTCAGGAGGCAATCAGCCCCAGCATTTT
TRBD1,TRBV6-5,TRBJ1-5,.,16,CASSYWTGNSNQPQHF,TGTGCCAGCAGTTACTGGACAGGAAATAGCAATCAGCCCCAGCATTTT
.,TRBV6-5,TRBJ1-1,.,14,CASAATGPNTEAFF,TGTGCCAGCGCTGCTACAGGGCCGAACACTGAAGCTTTCTTT
TRBD2,TRBV2,TRBJ2-3,.,17,CASSGRGGTRNTDTQYF,TGTGCCAGCAGTGGTAGGGGTGGGACTAGGAACACAGATACGCAGTATTTT
.,TRBV14,TRBJ1-1,once,14,CASSQAHRGAGAFF,TGTGCCAGCAGCCAAGCGCACCGGGGGGCCGGAGCTTTCTTT
.,TRBV7-2,TRBJ1-2,.,11,CASSSMVSYTF,TGTGCCAGCAGCTCTATGGTGAGCTACACCTTC
TRBD1,TRBV24-1,TRBJ2-5,.,15,CATSELTGGRETQYF,TGTGCCACCAGTGAGTTGACAGGGGGCCGAGAGACCCAGTACTTC
.,TRBV4-3,TRBJ2-7,.,14,CASSQGVTTYEQYF,TGCGCCAGCAGCCAAGGGGTCACGACTTACGAGCAGTACTTC
.,TRBV27,TRBJ1-2,.,12,CASSGTDYGYTF,TGTGCCAGCTCCGGGACTGACTATGGCTACACCTTC
.,TRBV28,TRBJ1-2,.,13,CASSLGGAGGYTF,TGTGCCAGCAGTTTAGGCGGGGCAGGAGGCTACACCTTC
TRBD1,TRBV30,TRBJ1-3,.,12,CAWSTRQGAEYF,TGTGCCTGGAGTACCCGACAGGGGGCGGAATATTTT
.,TRBV12-3/TRBV12-4,TRBJ1-5,.,13,CASSRRDGWDKHF,TGTGCCAGCAGTCGACGGGACGGCTGGGACAAGCATTTT
TRBD2,TRBV6-4,TRBJ2-2,.,15,CASSAVAGGTGELFF,TGTGCCAGCAGTGCGGTAGCGGGAGGTACCGGGGAGCTGTTTTTT